The subject of this entry is one T cell receptor beta chain. This sample is drawn from a study of CD8 T cells in Susac syndrome. With random hexamers, about 0.5 to 1 ug RNA was reverse transcribed. One entry per CDR3 protein results from TCRdb running MiXCR on the immunoSEQ multiplex PCR reads. The data show 170,000 or so distinct CDR3 sequences, about 96% seen once. In Susac syndrome patients, recently defined diagnostic criteria for definite or probable disease were met. Germline CDR1 LNHDA, CDR2 SQIVND (reference sequence). V was clipped by 6 bases and J by 9 bases, with 9 bases between them. CDR3 length: 11 residues.

The chain joins TRBV19 to TRBJ1-5; a possible D gene is TRBD1 (6 bases). The sequence was obtained from a human donor with Susac syndrome. Sequences were obtained from CD4+ T cells from PBMCs. CDR3 residues: CASSSTGPQHF. The CDR3 region has the DNA TGTGCCAGTAGCTCGACAGGGCCCCAGCATTTT.